Listed here is a single TCR beta chain. Its antigen is not identified. The data derive from a study of T cell repertoires in aging, cancer and after chemotherapy. Study in general: Patients with glioblastoma brain tumors were sampled before and after temozolomide-based therapy. The full dataset contained around 8.2 million TCR reads.

Rearranged V-D-J TRB sequences were amplified with a mixed TRB-A/B primer pool. MiXCR was run by TCRdb on the multiplex PCR reads, yielding one entry per CDR3 protein. The table includes under 500 distinct CDR3 sequences, approximately 35% detected once. The template was genomic DNA from peripheral blood, not RNA. Study outcomes and limitations: In cancer patients, declining TCR diversity with age involved lost richness and lost evenness. Compared with age-matched healthy donors, untreated hematological or solid cancer patients showed higher blood TCR clonality.

The ends lost 4 bases at V and 6 bases at J; junction bases unmatched: 10. Germline V gene data show CDR1 as SGHRS and CDR2 as YFSETQ. This CDR3 spans 16 amino acids. The chain links TRBV5-1 to TRBJ2-1; 10 bases line up with TRBD2. Source material: blood. The TCR was taken from a human donor with a solid tumor. The CDR3 sequence: CASSKISGRLGNEQFF. The CDR3 nucleotides are TGCGCCAGCAGCAAAATTAGCGGGAGGCTTGGCAATGAGCAGTTCTTC.